These 28 T cell receptor beta chains were sequenced from one sample in a study of OX40 agonist ivuxolimab in advanced cancers. Sequencing was performed with immunoSEQ multiplex PCR; in TCRdb, only in-frame clones are kept and a portion is missing. The table includes about 83,000 clones, over 75% detected once. The input for sequencing was CD4+ or CD8+ T cells sorted from blood, taken in a trial of the OX40 agonist ivuxolimab. These TCRs come from an adult with an advanced solid tumor such as melanoma, head and neck, liver or kidney cancer.

This CDR3 is CASRPLWGNSEAFF. As DNA, the CDR3 is TGTGCCAGTAGACCTCTTTGGGGGAATTCTGAAGCTTTCTTT. This rearrangement joins TRBV19 to TRBJ1-1; perhaps TRBD1 as D (5 bases). The germline V and J ends were trimmed by 6 bases and 6 bases, with 17 bases remaining between them. Germline V gene sequence: CDR1 LNHDA, CDR2 SQIVND (reference sequence). The CDR3 is 14 amino acids.

The rearrangement uses TRBV5-1 and TRBJ1-4; D is undetermined. Germline CDR1 reads SGHRS; CDR2 reads YFSETQ. This CDR3 region has 15 residues. The V gene lost 5 bases and the J gene lost 3 bases, with 14 bases spanning the gap. The DNA for the CDR3 is TGCGCCAGCAGACAGACCACTACGGCTAATGAAAAACTGTTTTTT. It encodes CASRQTTTANEKLFF.

This clone appeared a few times. The chain carries TRBV7-2 and TRBJ1-1; perhaps TRBD1 as D (6 bases). CDR1 SGHTA and CDR2 FQGNSA come from the germline V gene. The CDR3 sequence is 12 residues long. Trimming stripped 5 bases from V and 10 bases from J, with 14 bases between. CDR3: CASSQTGAGAFF. In DNA form, the CDR3 reads TGTGCCAGCAGCCAGACAGGAGCCGGAGCTTTCTTT. Variable domain in full (rest from reference TRBV7-2 and TRBJ1-1): GAGVSQSPSNKVTEKGKDVELRCDPISGHTALYWYRQSLGQGLEFLIYFQGNSAPDKSGLPSDRFSAERTGGSVSTLTIQRTQQEDSAVYLCASSQTGAGAFFGQGTRLTVV.

The chain carries TRBV6-5 and TRBJ1-1; D unclear. The CDR3 covers 14 residues. Germline assignment: CDR1 MNHEY and CDR2 SVGAGI. V was pared by 8 bases and J by 1 base, with 14 bases between. For the CDR3, the DNA is TGTGCCAGCCGTCAGTCAGAATCGAACACTGAAGCTTTCTTT. Translated, it gives CASRQSESNTEAFF.

The rearrangement joins TRBV5-8 to TRBJ1-5; possible D gene TRBD1, 6 bases. The V end lost 2 bases, the J end lost 0 bases, and 24 bases lay between the germline ends. Germline CDR1 reads SGHTS; CDR2 reads YDEGEE. This CDR3 comprises 20 residues. The CDR3 coding sequence is TGTGCCAGCAGCTTATATCCTCAAGGGGGAGGGATGTATAGCAATCAGCCCCAGCATTTT. Translating it yields CASSLYPQGGGMYSNQPQHF.

The table lists this clone with a count of one. The chain carries TRBV4-2 and TRBJ2-1; TRBD2 agrees at 11 bases. Germline CDR1 is LGHNA and CDR2 is YNFKEQ. This CDR3 has 19 amino acids. V was clipped by 1 base and J by 1 base; unmatched bases: 9. CDR3 residues: CASSQGILLAGASYNEQFF. As DNA, the CDR3 is TGTGCCAGCAGCCAAGGGATACTACTAGCGGGAGCATCCTACAATGAGCAGTTCTTC.

This rearrangement joins TRBV18 to TRBJ2-3, with TRBD1 identical over 7 bases. The CDR3 consists of 16 residues. Trimming removed 3 bases from V and 5 bases from J; junction bases left unmatched: 11. Looked up from germline, CDR1 is KGHSH and CDR2 is LQKENI. The CDR3 DNA is TGTGCCAGCTCACCCCGACAGGGTGGGTGGATAGATACGCAGTATTTT. Amino acids: CASSPRQGGWIDTQYF.

The chain is built from TRBV27 and TRBJ1-2; no firm D call. CDR3 length equals 13 residues. CDR1 is MNHEY and CDR2 is SMNVEV in the germline V gene (reference sequence). The ends were cut back, 5 bases at V and 4 bases at J, with 11 bases in the middle. CDR3 coding DNA: TGTGCCAGCAGTCCCACCCGAAGCTATGGCTACACCTTC. Protein sequence: CASSPTRSYGYTF.

The V and J genes are TRBV10-1 and TRBJ2-7; D gene uncertain. CDR1 is WNHNN, CDR2 SYGVQD, per germline (reference sequence). V gave up 0 bases and J gave up 1 base, with 7 bases separating them. This CDR3 region has 14 residues. CDR3 DNA: TGCGCCAGCAGTGAGTCTACAGCTTCCTACGAGCAGTACTTC. Its protein is CASSESTASYEQYF.

The chain links TRBV4-1 to TRBJ2-2; 13 positions match TRBD2. The CDR3 runs to 19 residues. The germline V gene encodes CDR1 MGHRA and CDR2 YSYEKL. Trimming removed 2 bases from V and 6 bases from J; junction bases left unmatched: 12. The CDR3 nucleotides read TGCGCCAGCAGCCAAAGATTGGGACTAGCGGGATCGGTGGCCGGGGAGCTGTTTTTT. It codes for CASSQRLGLAGSVAGELFF.

The chain combines TRBV7-8 with TRBJ1-1; unclear D gene. Per the germline V gene, CDR1 is SGHVS and CDR2 is FQNEAQ. The CDR3 has 12 amino acids. V gave up 5 bases and J gave up 6 bases, with 10 bases separating them. The CDR3 DNA reads TGTGCCAGCAGCCCTCCAGGCCCTGAAGCTTTCTTT. This encodes CASSPPGPEAFF. The whole variable domain, filled in from reference TRBV7-8 and TRBJ1-1, reads GAGVSQSPRYKVAKRGQDVALRCDPISGHVSLFWYQQALGQGPEFLTYFQNEAQLDKSGLPSDRFFAERPEGSVSTLKIQRTQQEDSAVYLCASSPPGPEAFFGQGTRLTVV.

The chain joins TRBV7-2 to TRBJ1-3, with a possible D match to TRBD1 (6 bases). CDR1 SGHTA and CDR2 FQGNSA come from the germline V gene. The CDR3 length is 15 residues. The germline V and J ends were trimmed by 1 base and 2 bases, with 9 bases remaining between them. CDR3 DNA sequence: TGTGCCAGCAGCTTAGTACAGGGACCTGGAAACACCATATATTTT. Translated: CASSLVQGPGNTIYF.

This chain joins TRBV30 and TRBJ1-4, with 9 nucleotides matching TRBD1. V trimming: 0 bases; J trimming: 8 bases; junction bases outside the gene matches: 10. There are 16 residues in the CDR3. CDR1 and CDR2 from the germline V gene are GTSNPN and SVGIG (reference sequence). CDR3 sequence: CAWSVPGDREEEKLFF. CDR3 nucleotides: TGTGCCTGGAGTGTACCTGGGGACAGGGAAGAAGAAAAACTGTTTTTT.

This chain joins TRBV30 and TRBJ2-7, with 12 positions matching TRBD2. Germline V CDR1 and CDR2: GTSNPN, SVGIG (reference sequence). The V gene end was trimmed by 0 bases and the J gene end by 3 bases; junction bases not matched to a gene: 3. The CDR3 consists of 15 residues. CDR3 sequence: CAWSVGLAGFYEQYF. CDR3 coding DNA: TGTGCCTGGAGTGTCGGACTAGCGGGGTTCTACGAGCAGTACTTC.

This chain uses TRBV2 with TRBJ1-4; D might be TRBD1 (5 bases). Per germline, CDR1 SNHLY and CDR2 FYNNEI. Trimming stripped 6 bases from V and 4 bases from J, with 12 bases between. The length of the CDR3 is 14 residues. CDR3 amino acids: CASRGGTRNEKLFF. CDR3 sequence (DNA): TGTGCCAGCAGAGGTGGGACCCGTAATGAAAAACTGTTTTTT.

The gene calls are TRBV29-1 and TRBJ2-2, with D unclear. Deletions cut 7 bases from V and 4 bases from J, with 10 bases between. Germline V gives CDR1 SQVTM, CDR2 ANQGSEA. CDR3 length: 12 residues. CDR3 sequence: CSGGRRTGELFF. CDR3 in DNA: TGCAGCGGAGGACGGCGCACCGGGGAGCTGTTTTTT.

The gene calls are TRBV7-9 and TRBJ1-4, with D perhaps matching TRBD1 (6 bases). The CDR3 spans 14 residues. Trimming removed 5 bases at V and 7 bases at J, with 14 bases between. Germline V gene lookup returns CDR1 SEHNR and CDR2 FQNEAQ (reference sequence). The CDR3 sequence is CASSLRGGGEKLFF. DNA of the CDR3: TGTGCCAGCAGCCTCAGGGGAGGAGGTGAAAAACTGTTTTTT.

J is TRBJ2-1 and V is TRBV2, with D hard to call. V dropped 8 bases and J dropped 1 base, with 12 bases sitting between them. The CDR3 is 14 residues long. The germline CDR1 and CDR2 sequences are SNHLY and FYNNEI. The CDR3 loop reads CASLRGGSYNEQFF. The CDR3 DNA sequence: TGTGCCAGCCTAAGAGGTGGTTCCTACAATGAGCAGTTCTTC.

The CDR3 reads CASSLGAGTDTQYF. As DNA, the CDR3 is TGTGCCAGCAGCTTGGGGGCCGGCACAGATACGCAGTATTTT. This chain links TRBV5-5 with TRBJ2-3; the D is unclear. V was cut by 0 bases and J by 1 base, with 6 bases left in between. The germline CDR1 and CDR2 sequences are SGHKS and YYEKEE (reference sequence). This CDR3 contains 14 residues.

The genes are TRBV6-6 and TRBJ2-6, with TRBD1 as a possible D gene (6 bases). Germline values: CDR1 MNHNY, CDR2 SVGAGI (reference sequence). This CDR3 comprises 15 residues. The V end lost 4 bases, the J end lost 2 bases, and 9 bases lay between the germline ends. The DNA of the CDR3 is TGTGCCAGCAGTTCTGGGACAACTGGGGCCAACGTCCTGACTTTC. This translates into CASSSGTTGANVLTF.

The rearrangement uses TRBV19 and TRBJ1-5; D might be TRBD1 (5 bases). Trimming took off 8 bases at V and 2 bases at J, with 19 bases between the two ends. CDR3 length: 16 amino acids. Germline values: CDR1 LNHDA, CDR2 SQIVND (reference sequence). The CDR3 region is CASLHSLLGGNQPQHF. The CDR3 DNA sequence: TGTGCCAGTCTACACTCGCTTTTAGGGGGCAATCAGCCCCAGCATTTT.

The rearrangement uses TRBV18 and TRBJ1-1; D might be TRBD1 (5 bases). Germline V gene sequence: CDR1 KGHSH, CDR2 LQKENI. The CDR3 is 13 amino acids. The V and J ends lost 3 bases and 11 bases respectively, with 16 bases between them. CDR3 residues: CASSPLDSVGAFF. The CDR3 bases are TGTGCCAGCTCACCCCTAGACAGCGTCGGGGCTTTCTTT.

The chain is built from TRBV25-1 and TRBJ2-5; the D gene is possibly TRBD1 (6 bases). This CDR3 comprises 13 residues. The V gene's germline CDR1 is MGHDK and CDR2 SYGVNS. V shed 4 bases and J shed 5 bases, with 11 bases lying between them. The chain's CDR3 is CASSGLDRETQYF. DNA for the CDR3: TGTGCCAGCAGTGGTCTCGACAGGGAGACCCAGTACTTC. The full variable domain, its missing parts supplied by reference TRBV25-1 and TRBJ2-5, is EADIYQTPRYLVIGTGKKITLECSQTMGHDKMYWYQQDPGMELHLIHYSYGVNSTEKGDLSSESTVSRIRTEHFPLTLESARPSHTSQYLCASSGLDRETQYFGPGTRLLVL.

The CDR3 here is CASSPDLRRADEQYF. In nucleotides, the CDR3 is TGTGCCAGCAGCCCCGACCTAAGGAGGGCCGACGAGCAGTACTTC. The genes are TRBV7-3 and TRBJ2-7; perhaps TRBD2 as D (6 bases). V lost 5 bases to trimming and J lost 5 bases, with 19 bases between them. Germline CDR1 and CDR2: SGHTA and FQGTGA. The length of the CDR3 is 15 residues. The full variable domain, completed using reference TRBV7-3 and TRBJ2-7, is GAGVSQTPSNKVTEKGKYVELRCDPISGHTALYWYRQSLGQGPEFLIYFQGTGAADDSGLPNDRFFAVRPEGSVSTLKIQRTERGDSAVYLCASSPDLRRADEQYFGPGTRLTVT.

V gene TRBV5-1 combines with J gene TRBJ2-3, with 9 bases identical to TRBD2. The trim removed 2 bases at V and 6 bases at J, leaving 4 bases unmatched. The CDR3 has 14 amino acids. The V gene's germline CDR1 is SGHRS and CDR2 YFSETQ. CDR3 sequence: CASSFSGGYDTQYF. The CDR3 DNA reads TGCGCCAGCAGCTTCAGCGGGGGGTACGATACGCAGTATTTT.

In DNA form, the CDR3 reads TGCGCCAGCAGCCCGGGACAGGGCTCCTACGAGCAGTACTTC. Its translation is CASSPGQGSYEQYF. The J gene is TRBJ2-5, the V gene TRBV5-1; 9 bases are a match to TRBD1. The J call could be wrong; TRBJ2-7 is a better fit for the DNA end. The CDR3 length is 14 residues. Germline lookup yields CDR1 SGHRS and CDR2 YFSETQ.

The V gene is TRBV6-5, the J gene TRBJ2-3; 9 nucleotides align to TRBD1. The CDR3 has 13 amino acids. V lost 11 bases and J lost 2; bases outside the gene matches: 5. The germline CDR1 and CDR2 sequences are MNHEY and SVGAGI. CDR3 nucleotides: TGTGCCGCAAGACAGGGGGACACAGATACGCAGTATTTT. It is translated as CAARQGDTDTQYF.

V and J are TRBV14 and TRBJ1-1; no definite D call. Germline CDR1 reads SGHDN; CDR2 reads FVKESK. The CDR3 length is 14 residues. Trimming removed 6 bases at V and 1 base at J, with 12 bases between. The CDR3 DNA reads as TGTGCCAGCAGTAAAGACTTGGGGAACACTGAAGCTTTCTTT. Encoded protein: CASSKDLGNTEAFF.